The entry that follows covers one T cell receptor (beta chain) sequence. The CDR3 runs 15 residues. The trim removed 7 bases at V and 5 bases at J, leaving 12 bases unmatched. CDR1 and CDR2 from the germline V gene are MDHEN and SYDVKM. Participants' own reports of clinical history determined their cohort assignment. Assay used: immunoSEQ multiplex PCR; TCRdb lists only in-frame clones, some missing. The profile shows about 220,000 clones, 75% to 90% of them singletons. The data were taken from a study of blood T cell repertoires in COVID-19. The J gene is TRBJ1-2, the V gene TRBV28, with 8 nucleotides matching TRBD1. Sequenced sample: PBMCs or T cells enriched from blood (not recorded which). The receptor's source is a woman under 30 in a cohort exposed to, infected with or recovered from COVID-19 (not recorded which). DNA for the CDR3: TGTGCCAGCACCACACGAGGACAGGGACTTTATGGCTACACCTTC. Protein product: CASTTRGQGLYGYTF.